This TCR beta chain stems from a study of cytomegalovirus exposure and HLA in healthy donors. The donors, nominally healthy at sampling, likely had unrecorded immune exposures. Whole-study findings and limits: An analysis done earlier found most TCR beta V segments productive about 87% or about 30% of the time. Using a false discovery rate of 0.05, a later analysis showed that 16,951 TCR beta sequences were associated with HLA alleles.

Researchers ran the PCR with 60 Vbeta and 13 Jbeta primers. The authors' processing: An analysis that came later counted 80 million or so unique TCR beta chains, roughly 11 million shared. The repertoire was sequenced with immunoSEQ multiplex PCR; TCRdb's copy has only in-frame clones and lacks some. V and J calls plus clone size are reproduced from that table; the DNA served to infer D and trimming. The sample carries about 200,000 clones, about four fifths recorded once. Germline-derived CDR1 and CDR2 are SGDLS and YYNGEE. V was cut by 0 bases and J by 4 bases, with 7 bases left in between. There are 14 residues in the CDR3. With regard to this clone: The antigen is undetermined.

The clonotype comes from a boy aged 2-9 years in good health and CMV-seronegative. The V and J genes are TRBV9 and TRBJ2-2, with unresolved D. The specimen was PBMCs. This CDR3 reads CASSVGAATGELFF. The CDR3 coding sequence is TGTGCCAGCAGCGTAGGGGCAGCCACCGGGGAGCTGTTTTTT.